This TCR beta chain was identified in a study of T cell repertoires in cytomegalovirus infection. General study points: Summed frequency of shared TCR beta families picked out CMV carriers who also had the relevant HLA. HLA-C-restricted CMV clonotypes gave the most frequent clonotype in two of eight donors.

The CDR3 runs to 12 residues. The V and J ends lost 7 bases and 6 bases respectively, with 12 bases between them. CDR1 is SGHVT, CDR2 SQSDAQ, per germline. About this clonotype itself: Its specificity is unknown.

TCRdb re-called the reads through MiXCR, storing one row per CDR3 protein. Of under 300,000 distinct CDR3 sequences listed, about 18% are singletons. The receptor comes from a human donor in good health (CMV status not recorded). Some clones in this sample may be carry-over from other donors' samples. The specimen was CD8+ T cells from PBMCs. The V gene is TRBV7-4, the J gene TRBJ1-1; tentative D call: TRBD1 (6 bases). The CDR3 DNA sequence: TGTGCCAGCACCCCCGGGGGCCCTGAAGCTTTCTTT. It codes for CASTPGGPEAFF.